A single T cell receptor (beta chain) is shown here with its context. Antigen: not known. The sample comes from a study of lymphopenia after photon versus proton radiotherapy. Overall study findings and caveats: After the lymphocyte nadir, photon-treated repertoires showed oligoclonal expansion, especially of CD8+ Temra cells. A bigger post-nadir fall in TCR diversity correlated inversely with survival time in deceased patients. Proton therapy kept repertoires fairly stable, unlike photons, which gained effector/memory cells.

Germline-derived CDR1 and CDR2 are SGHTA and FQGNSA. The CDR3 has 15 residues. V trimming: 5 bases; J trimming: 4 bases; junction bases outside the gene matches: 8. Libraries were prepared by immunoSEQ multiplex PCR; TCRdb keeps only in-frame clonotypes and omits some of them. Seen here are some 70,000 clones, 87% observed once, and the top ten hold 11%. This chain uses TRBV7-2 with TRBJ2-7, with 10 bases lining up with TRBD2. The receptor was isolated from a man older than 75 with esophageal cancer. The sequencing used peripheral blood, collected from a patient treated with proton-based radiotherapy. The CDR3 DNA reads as TGTGCCAGCAGCCCAGACGGGACTAGCGAGTACGAGCAGTACTTC. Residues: CASSPDGTSEYEQYF.